Included here is one T cell receptor beta chain sequence, with context. This record comes from a study of blood T cell repertoires in COVID-19. Study at large: T cells, B-cell-depleted T cells, or PBMCs supplied cDNA or gDNA.

The authors' processing: Amplification of reference gene primers was used by the study to estimate nucleated cell counts. Profiled with immunoSEQ multiplex PCR; TCRdb holds only in-frame clones, not every one. Clonal size and the V and J genes are those of that table, whereas D and trimming came from the DNA. Here the sample spans about 95,000 clones, about nine tenths being singletons. The ends lost 7 bases at V and 6 bases at J; junction bases unmatched: 4. The CDR3 loop spans 13 amino acids. This sequence was found in a woman aged 70-85 years with acute or convalescent COVID-19. The sequenced material came from peripheral blood. The chain recombines TRBV12-3 or TRBV12-4 with TRBJ1-5; the match to TRBD1 covers 9 bases. The CDR3 loop reads CASTGQGTQPQHF. The CDR3 DNA is TGTGCCAGCACGGGACAGGGCACTCAGCCCCAGCATTTT.